This TCR beta chain was retrieved from a study of OX40 agonist ivuxolimab in advanced cancers. Background on the study: The patients received agonistic anti-OX40 (CD134) antibody ivuxolimab. Dosing consisted of intravenous ivuxolimab at 0.01 to 10 mg/kg every 2 weeks. Partial responses were seen in three patients, one with hepatocellular carcinoma and two with cutaneous melanoma.

A word on this clone: What it binds is unknown.

The protocol was immunoSEQ multiplex PCR, while the TCRdb copy is restricted to in-frame clones and leaves out a portion. The table records about 60,000 clones, around 80% of them present only once. Study-wide results and limits: Individuals who were partial responders at 0.1-3.0 mg/kg had clonal expansion that ranked among the lowest.

The CDR3 sequence is 15 residues long. Germline V CDR1 and CDR2: KGHSH, LQKENI. V was pared by 2 bases and J by 2 bases, with 13 bases between. This receptor was identified in an adult with an advanced solid tumor such as melanoma, head and neck, liver or kidney cancer. Sequenced material: CD4+ or CD8+ T cells sorted from blood, taken in a trial of the OX40 agonist ivuxolimab. The chain combines TRBV18 with TRBJ2-7; the D gene could be TRBD1 or TRBD2 (5 bases each). In DNA, the CDR3 is TGTGCCAGCTCACCAGGGACGAGAACTACCTACGAGCAGTACTTC. Its protein product is CASSPGTRTTYEQYF.